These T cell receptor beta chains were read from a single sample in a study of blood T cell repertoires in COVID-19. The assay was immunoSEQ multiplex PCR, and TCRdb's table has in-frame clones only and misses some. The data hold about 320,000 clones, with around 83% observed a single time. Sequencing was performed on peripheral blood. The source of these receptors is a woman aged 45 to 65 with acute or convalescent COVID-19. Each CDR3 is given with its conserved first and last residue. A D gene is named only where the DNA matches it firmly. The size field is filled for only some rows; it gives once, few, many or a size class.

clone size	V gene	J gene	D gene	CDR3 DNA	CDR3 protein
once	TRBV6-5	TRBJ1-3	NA	TGTGCCAGCACCGCACCTCAGGGGAACACCATATATTTT	CASTAPQGNTIYF
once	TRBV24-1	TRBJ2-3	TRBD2	TGTGCCACCAGTGATCCCAGCGGGGGGGGAAATACGCAGTATTTT	CATSDPSGGGNTQYF
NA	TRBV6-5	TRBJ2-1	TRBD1	TGTGCCAGCAGACCCGGAGGGCAGGGGGCAGGTGAGCAGTTCTTC	CASRPGGQGAGEQFF
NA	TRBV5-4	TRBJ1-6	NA	TGTGCCAGCAGCTTTAGGGGTGATTCACCCCTCCACTTT	CASSFRGDSPLHF
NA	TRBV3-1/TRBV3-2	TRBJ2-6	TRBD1	TGTGCCAGCAAGTTTGGGGACAGGGACTCTGGGGCCAACGTCCTGACTTTC	CASKFGDRDSGANVLTF
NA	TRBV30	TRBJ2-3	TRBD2	TGTGCCTGGGAGCGGGGGGTATCAGATACGCAGTATTTT	CAWERGVSDTQYF
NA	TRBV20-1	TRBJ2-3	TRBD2	TGCAGTGCTAGTTTGGGACTAGCTCCAGATACGCAGTATTTT	CSASLGLAPDTQYF
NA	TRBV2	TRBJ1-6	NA	TGTGCCAGCATCGGAGATGCCTCACCCCTCCACTTT	CASIGDASPLHF
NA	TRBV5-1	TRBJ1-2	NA	TGCGCCAGCAGCTCGGCAGGGGCGACAAACTATGGCTACACCTTC	CASSSAGATNYGYTF
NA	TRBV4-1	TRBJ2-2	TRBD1	TGCGCCAGCAGCCCACAGGGGGCCGGGGAGCTGTTTTTT	CASSPQGAGELFF
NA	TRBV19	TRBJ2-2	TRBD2	TGTGCCAGTACTTATGGTGGGGGGAGGGCCACCGGGGAGCTGTTTTTT	CASTYGGGRATGELFF
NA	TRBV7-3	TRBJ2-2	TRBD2	TGTGCCAGCAGCTTAACGGGTAGCGGGAGTACGTCCGGGGAGCTGTTTTTT	CASSLTGSGSTSGELFF
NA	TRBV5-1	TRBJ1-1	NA	TGCGCCAGCAGCTTGGGCGTACAGGAGTACGTGAACACTGAAGCTTTCTTT	CASSLGVQEYVNTEAFF
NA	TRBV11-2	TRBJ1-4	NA	TGTGCCAGCAGGGGGCTAAATAATGAAAAACTGTTTTTT	CASRGLNNEKLFF
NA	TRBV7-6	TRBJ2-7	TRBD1	TGTGCCAGCAGCCACCGGGACAGGGTCTACGAGCAGTACTTC	CASSHRDRVYEQYF
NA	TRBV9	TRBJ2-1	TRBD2	TGTGCCAGCAGCGTGGGGACTAGCGGTCACAATGAGCAGTTCTTC	CASSVGTSGHNEQFF
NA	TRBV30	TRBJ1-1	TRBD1	TGTGCCTGGAGTGTAGGACAGGGGGTCACTGAAGCTTTCTTT	CAWSVGQGVTEAFF
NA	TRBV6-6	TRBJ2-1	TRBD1	TGTGCCAGCAGTTACGGGACAGGGGTCGACAATGAGCAGTTCTTC	CASSYGTGVDNEQFF
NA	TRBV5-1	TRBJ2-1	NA	TGCGCCAGCAAACCGGGACAAACTTACAATGAGCAGTTCTTC	CASKPGQTYNEQFF
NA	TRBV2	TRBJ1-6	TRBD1	TGTGCCAGCAGTGACTACCCAATAACCTTACAGGGGAGGAATTCACCCCTCCACTTT	CASSDYPITLQGRNSPLHF
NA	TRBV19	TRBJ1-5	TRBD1	TGTGCCAGTAGTCCGGGACAGGGAGATCAGCCCCAGCATTTT	CASSPGQGDQPQHF